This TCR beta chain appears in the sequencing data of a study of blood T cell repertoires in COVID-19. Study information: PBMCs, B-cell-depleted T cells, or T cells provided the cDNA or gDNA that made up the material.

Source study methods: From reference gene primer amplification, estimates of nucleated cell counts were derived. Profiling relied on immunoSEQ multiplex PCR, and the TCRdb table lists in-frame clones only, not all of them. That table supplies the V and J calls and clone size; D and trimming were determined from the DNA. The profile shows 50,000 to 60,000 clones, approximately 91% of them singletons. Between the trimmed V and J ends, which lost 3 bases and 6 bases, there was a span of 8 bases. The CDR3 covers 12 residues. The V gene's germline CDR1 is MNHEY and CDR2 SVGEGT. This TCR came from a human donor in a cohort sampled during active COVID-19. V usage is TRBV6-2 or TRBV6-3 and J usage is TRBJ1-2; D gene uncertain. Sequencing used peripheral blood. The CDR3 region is CASSYGGNGYTF. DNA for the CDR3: TGTGCCAGCAGTTATGGAGGGAATGGCTACACCTTC.